These 3 T cell receptor beta chains were all obtained from the same sample, sequenced in a study of identical twins. TCRdb redid the calling of the 5' RACE reads with MiXCR, one entry per CDR3 protein. In the table there are about 730,000 distinct CDR3 sequences, approximately 21% of which are singletons. These data also formed part of another study, on T cells expressing NK-cell markers.

Sequenced sample: PBMCs. These receptors were obtained from a woman younger than 30 in good health.

This clonotype was recorded once. The V gene is TRBV28, the J gene TRBJ2-7, with 7 bases lining up with TRBD2. The CDR3 extends over 12 amino acids. Germline V lookup: CDR1 MDHEN, CDR2 SYDVKM. With 7 bases clipped from V and 5 bases from J, the junction kept 5 bases outside the gene matches. CDR3 nucleotide sequence: TGTGCCAGCATGGGAGGGCACAACGAGCAGTACTTC. Translated: CASMGGHNEQYF.

This clonotype was found many times. The chain combines TRBV28 with TRBJ2-3, with 10 bases aligning to TRBD2. The CDR3 runs 17 residues. Per the germline V gene, CDR1 is MDHEN and CDR2 is SYDVKM. V lost 6 bases, J lost 3 bases, and 12 bases stayed unmatched. The CDR3 bases are TGTGCCAGCAGCCTACCGGGACTAGCGATTACTACAGATACGCAGTATTTT. This translates into CASSLPGLAITTDTQYF.

The J gene is TRBJ1-2, the V gene TRBV6-1; D is ambiguous. CDR1 and CDR2 (germline): MNHNS, SASEGT. CDR3 length: 17 amino acids. V lost 7 bases, J lost 0 bases, and 21 bases lay in between. CDR3: CASNPGVILLTNYGYTF. The CDR3 DNA is TGTGCCAGCAATCCGGGCGTTATCTTGTTAACTAACTATGGCTACACCTTC.